By proportion, the clone carrying this T cell receptor beta chain is medium-sized. What it recognizes is unknown. This specimen belongs to a study of liver allograft versus peripheral blood T cells. Study summary: The authors compared T cell receptor repertoires in transplanted livers with recipients' peripheral blood repertoires. Notes on the study in general: Reports indicated that T cell receptor repertoires inside liver allografts differed from those in peripheral blood.

This CDR3 has 12 amino acids. CDR1 is KGHSH, CDR2 LQKENI, per germline. The ends were cut back, 6 bases at V and 0 bases at J, with 5 bases in the middle. TCRdb independently ran MiXCR on the reads; one entry per CDR3 protein. The data show about 9,100 distinct CDR3 sequences, roughly 20% seen once. The rearrangement links TRBV18 to TRBJ2-5; D unclear. This clonotype was sampled from a human patient who had a liver transplant. Some T cells may originate from the graft donor. The CDR3 DNA follows: TGTGCCAGCTCCCGATACCAAGAGACCCAGTACTTC. It specifies CASSRYQETQYF. The full variable domain, rest sourced from reference TRBV18 and TRBJ2-5, is NAGVMQNPRHLVRRRGQEARLRCSPMKGHSHVYWYRQLPEEGLKFMVYLQKENIIDESGMPKERFSAEFPKEGPSILRIQQVVRGDSAAYFCASSRYQETQYFGPGTRLLVL.